The T cell receptor beta chain under discussion was sequenced for a study of metastatic and nonmetastatic thyroid tumors. Study as a whole: Comparative analysis of repertoires was undertaken across blood and tumor or nodule tissue obtained from malignant and benign thyroid patients.

Study-wide findings and caveats: A significant increase in TCR beta diversity was reportedly seen in malignant thyroid tumors relative to benign nodules, in blood and tumor.

Patients underwent thyroid surgery, and none had received any treatment before it. About this clone: Antigen: not known.

The CDR3 is made up of 16 amino acids. The germline V gene has CDR1 MNHNS and CDR2 SASEGT. In the original workflow: For papillary thyroid cancer, a distant-metastasis classifier was constructed from CDR3 differences observed across clinicopathological groups. TCRdb re-called the PCR reads through MiXCR. Here the V and J calls rest on TCRdb's processing, not on the authors' analysis. The table has around 52,000 clones, less than 30% seen once. The sequence derives from a female donor with papillary thyroid cancer or a benign thyroid nodule (not recorded which). Some clones in this sample may be carry-over from other donors' samples. The V call is TRBV6-1, the J call TRBJ2-7; tentative D call: TRBD1 (6 bases). Sequenced material: blood. The CDR3 reads CATRGRHSYSSYEQYF. The CDR3 coding sequence is TGTGCTACCAGGGGCCGGCACTCGTATAGCTCCTACGAGCAGTACTTC.